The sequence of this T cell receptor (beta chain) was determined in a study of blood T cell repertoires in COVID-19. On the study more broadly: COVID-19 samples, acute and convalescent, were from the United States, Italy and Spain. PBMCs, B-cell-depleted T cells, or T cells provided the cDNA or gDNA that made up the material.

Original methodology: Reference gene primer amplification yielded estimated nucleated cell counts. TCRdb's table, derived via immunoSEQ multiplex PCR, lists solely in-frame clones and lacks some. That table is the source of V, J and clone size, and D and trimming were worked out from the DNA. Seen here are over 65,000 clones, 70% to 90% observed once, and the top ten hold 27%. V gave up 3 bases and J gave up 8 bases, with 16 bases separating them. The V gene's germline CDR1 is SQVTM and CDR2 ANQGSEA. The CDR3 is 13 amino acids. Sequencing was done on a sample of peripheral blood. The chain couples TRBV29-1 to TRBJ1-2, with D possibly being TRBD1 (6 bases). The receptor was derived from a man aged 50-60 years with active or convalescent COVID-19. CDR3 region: CSVERQVPGGYTF. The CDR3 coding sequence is TGCAGCGTTGAGAGACAGGTCCCGGGGGGCTACACCTTC. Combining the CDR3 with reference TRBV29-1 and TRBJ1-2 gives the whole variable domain SAVISQKPSRDICQRGTSLTIQCQVDSQVTMMFWYRQQPGQSLTLIATANQGSEATYESGFVIDKFPISRPNLTFSTLTVSNMSPEDSSIYLCSVERQVPGGYTFGSGTRLTVV.